These 9 T cell receptor beta chains originate from one sample sequenced in a study of T cells after yellow fever vaccination (dated by TCRdb to between 2018 and 2021). The method was 5' RACE. Reads for this sample came from an Illumina NovaSeq 6000. TCRdb reran the public reads through fastp at Q25 and MiXCR, keeping productive beta chains. Under each unique CDR3 protein, matching rows form one entry showing the most common genes and DNA. The sample includes roughly 340,000 distinct CDR3 sequences, with under 5% observed a single time. 20% to 30% of the sample is in the top ten clones. The treatment or condition label, read with the paper, signifies: live attenuated yellow fever vaccine strain. This sample comprised PBMCs, obtained 5 days after the yellow fever booster vaccination. The receptor set was obtained from a man aged 18 to 30 who received the YFV17D yellow fever vaccine.

This clonotype was seen at least ten times. The gene calls are TRBV4-2 and TRBJ1-2, with D unresolved. Per the germline V gene, CDR1 is LGHNA and CDR2 is YNFKEQ. This CDR3 region has 16 residues. Trimming took off 0 bases at V and 4 bases at J, with 15 bases between the two ends. The CDR3 DNA sequence: TGTGCCAGCAGCCAAGAACTGAGGTCATCAACCTATGGCTACACCTTC. It encodes CASSQELRSSTYGYTF.

This clonotype was found a few times. The chain couples TRBV4-2 to TRBJ2-5; 8 bases are a match to TRBD2. This CDR3 has 15 amino acids. From germline, CDR1 is LGHNA and CDR2 YNFKEQ. V shed 4 bases, J shed 9 bases, and the junction held 13 bases outside the gene matches. CDR3: CASSPQPGTSDAQYF. CDR3 sequence (DNA): TGTGCCAGCAGCCCCCAACCCGGGACTAGTGACGCCCAGTACTTC.

Only a few counts were recorded for this clonotype. This sequence joins TRBV5-6 and TRBJ2-5, with D uncertain. The V gene's germline CDR1 is SGHDT and CDR2 YYEEEE. Trimming took 1 base from V and 5 from J, leaving 15 bases between them. The length of the CDR3 is 15 residues. Here the CDR3 DNA reads TGTGCCAGCAGCTTGAAAGGCCGGATAATGGAGACCCAGTACTTC. Translated: CASSLKGRIMETQYF.

In this sample, this clonotype turned up many times. CDR3 in DNA: TGTGCCAGCAACCGGGCCACAGATACGCAGTATTTT. The encoded protein is CASNRATDTQYF. The chain joins TRBV12-3 or TRBV12-4 to TRBJ2-3; no clear D gene. The CDR3 runs to 12 residues. V was pared by 7 bases and J by 2 bases, with 7 bases between.

V is TRBV7-9 and J is TRBJ1-4, with 7 bases lining up with TRBD1. The CDR3 consists of 17 residues. V was clipped by 2 bases and J by 0 bases; unmatched bases: 6. Germline loops: CDR1 SEHNR, CDR2 FQNEAQ (reference sequence). The CDR3 spells CASSLRGGAPTNEKLFF. The CDR3 nucleotides are TGTGCCAGCAGCTTAAGAGGGGGCGCCCCAACTAATGAAAAACTGTTTTTT. Supplemented by reference TRBV7-9 and TRBJ1-4, the full variable domain reads DTGVSQNPRHKITKRGQNVTFRCDPISEHNRLYWYRQTLGQGPEFLTYFQNEAQLEKSRLLSDRFSAERPKGSFSTLEIQRTEQGDSAMYLCASSLRGGAPTNEKLFFGSGTQLSVL.

The table lists this clonotype with many counts. J is TRBJ2-2 and V is TRBV4-3; D unresolved. Per germline, CDR1 LGHNA and CDR2 YSLEER. The CDR3 has 15 amino acids. Deletions cut 1 base from V and 2 bases from J, with 8 bases between. The CDR3 bases are TGCGCCAGCAGCCAAGTTGAGTCCAACACCGGGGAGCTGTTTTTT. Amino acids: CASSQVESNTGELFF.

This clonotype was found many times. The chain employs TRBV10-2 and TRBJ1-2; D not certain. The CDR3 contains 16 residues. CDR1 and CDR2 from the germline V gene are WSHSY and SAAADI. Trimming removed 2 bases from V and 5 bases from J, with 18 bases in between. CDR3 sequence: CASSETYTHTSYGYTF. In DNA, the CDR3 is TGCGCCAGCAGTGAGACCTACACACACACCTCATATGGCTACACCTTC.

This clonotype was detected a few times. This sequence joins TRBV7-3 and TRBJ2-3; the D gene is possibly TRBD2 (6 bases). V was shortened by 5 bases and J by 0 bases, with 9 bases between the two germline ends. This CDR3 is 14 amino acids long. Germline CDR1 reads SGHTA; CDR2 reads FQGTGA. The CDR3: CASSGGDSTDTQYF. The CDR3 region has the DNA TGTGCCAGCAGCGGAGGGGACAGCACAGATACGCAGTATTTT.

V gene TRBV28 combines with J gene TRBJ1-6, with 7 bases that match TRBD1. The CDR3 sequence is 15 residues long. The germline V gene has CDR1 MDHEN and CDR2 SYDVKM. Losses at the gene ends were 3 bases for V and 10 bases for J; bases not matched to a gene: 9. The chain's CDR3 is CASSLWGTVRSPLHF. CDR3 DNA sequence: TGTGCCAGCAGTTTGTGGGGGACAGTCCGGTCACCCCTCCACTTT. Complete variable domain (other parts from reference TRBV28 and TRBJ1-6): DVKVTQSSRYLVKRTGEKVFLECVQDMDHENMFWYRQDPGLGLRLIYFSYDVKMKEKGDIPEGYSVSREKKERFSLILESASTNQTSMYLCASSLWGTVRSPLHFGNGTRLTVT.